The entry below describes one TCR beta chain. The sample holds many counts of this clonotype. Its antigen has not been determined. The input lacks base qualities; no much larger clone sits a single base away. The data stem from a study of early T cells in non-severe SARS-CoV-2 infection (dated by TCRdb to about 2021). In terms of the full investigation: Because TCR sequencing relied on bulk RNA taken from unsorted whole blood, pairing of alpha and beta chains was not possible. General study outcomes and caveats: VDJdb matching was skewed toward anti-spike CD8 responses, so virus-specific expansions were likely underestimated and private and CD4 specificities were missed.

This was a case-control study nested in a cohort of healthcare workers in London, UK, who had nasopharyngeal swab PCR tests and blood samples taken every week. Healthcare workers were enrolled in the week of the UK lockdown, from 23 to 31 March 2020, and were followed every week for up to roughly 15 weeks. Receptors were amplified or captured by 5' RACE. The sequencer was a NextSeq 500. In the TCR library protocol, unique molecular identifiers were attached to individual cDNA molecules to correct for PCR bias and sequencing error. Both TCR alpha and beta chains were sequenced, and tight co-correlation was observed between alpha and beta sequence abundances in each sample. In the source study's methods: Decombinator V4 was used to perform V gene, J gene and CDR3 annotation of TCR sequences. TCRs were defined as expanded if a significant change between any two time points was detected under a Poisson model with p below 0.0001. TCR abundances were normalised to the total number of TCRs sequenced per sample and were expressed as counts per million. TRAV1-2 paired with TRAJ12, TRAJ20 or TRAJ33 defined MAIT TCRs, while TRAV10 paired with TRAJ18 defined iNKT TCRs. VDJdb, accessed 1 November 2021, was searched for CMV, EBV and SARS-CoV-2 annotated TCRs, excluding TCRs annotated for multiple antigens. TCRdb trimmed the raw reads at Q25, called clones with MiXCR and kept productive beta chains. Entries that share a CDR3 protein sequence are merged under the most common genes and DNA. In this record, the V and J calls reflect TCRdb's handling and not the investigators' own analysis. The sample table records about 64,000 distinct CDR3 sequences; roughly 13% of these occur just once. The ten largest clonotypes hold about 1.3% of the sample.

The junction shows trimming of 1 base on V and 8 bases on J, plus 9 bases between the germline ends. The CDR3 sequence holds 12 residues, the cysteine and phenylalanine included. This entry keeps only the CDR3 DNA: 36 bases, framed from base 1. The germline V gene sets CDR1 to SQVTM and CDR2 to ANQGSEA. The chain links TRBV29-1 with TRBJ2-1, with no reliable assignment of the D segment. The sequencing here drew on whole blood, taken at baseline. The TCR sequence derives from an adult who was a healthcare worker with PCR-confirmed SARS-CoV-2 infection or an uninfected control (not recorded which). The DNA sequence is TGCAGCGTTGAAGCCCCCCCTGATGAGCAGTTCTTC. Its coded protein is CSVEAPPDEQFF.